A single sample is the source of the 21 T cell receptor beta chains below, sequenced in a study of PD-L1 blockade in urothelial cancer. Time point given: peripheral blood 6 weeks after treatment start. The table came from immunoSEQ multiplex PCR; TCRdb's copy has only in-frame clones and leaves some out. This sample yields around 93,000 clones, of which 70% to 90% are seen a single time; about 8.4% belongs to the top ten. Here the sequenced sample was PBMCs, taken around atezolizumab (anti-PD-L1) treatment. Source of these receptors: a man in his 70s with urothelial cancer.

The J gene is TRBJ1-1, the V gene TRBV5-1; TRBD1 matches 7 bases. This CDR3 contains 15 residues. CDR1 is SGHRS, CDR2 YFSETQ, per germline. V lost 0 bases and J lost 1; bases outside the gene matches: 3. CDR3 coding DNA: TGCGCCAGCAGCTTGGGGGCAGGGGGGAACACTGAAGCTTTCTTT. It specifies CASSLGAGGNTEAFF.

This rearrangement joins TRBV18 to TRBJ1-5; D gene ambiguous. Trimming removed 6 bases at V and 1 base at J, with 10 bases between. CDR3 size: 14 residues. Germline values: CDR1 KGHSH, CDR2 LQKENI. This chain's CDR3 is CASSPGVSNQPQHF. In DNA, the CDR3 is TGTGCCAGCTCCCCTGGAGTCAGCAATCAGCCCCAGCATTTT.

V is TRBV7-2 and J is TRBJ1-1; no definite D call. The V gene lost 2 bases and the J gene lost 2 bases, with 6 bases spanning the gap. Germline CDR1 SGHTA, CDR2 FQGNSA. The CDR3 contains 13 residues. DNA for the CDR3: TGTGCCAGCAGCTTATTCCTAAACACTGAAGCTTTCTTT. It codes for CASSLFLNTEAFF.

This chain links TRBV9 with TRBJ2-3; TRBD2 agrees at 8 bases. V lost 4 bases and J lost 0; bases outside the gene matches: 4. The CDR3 contains 15 residues. Germline CDR1 reads SGDLS; CDR2 reads YYNGEE. CDR3 sequence (DNA): TGTGCCAGCAGCCTTAGCGGGGTGAGCACAGATACGCAGTATTTT. Protein product: CASSLSGVSTDTQYF.

This clone was recorded a few times. The rearrangement uses TRBV30 and TRBJ2-4; D is ambiguous. The CDR3 sequence is 16 residues long. Germline CDR1 and CDR2: GTSNPN and SVGIG (reference sequence). V was pared by 0 bases and J by 0 bases, with 12 bases between. The CDR3 sequence is CAWSVPGTLAKNIQYF. The CDR3 DNA reads as TGTGCCTGGAGTGTACCAGGAACTCTAGCCAAAAACATTCAGTACTTC.

The CDR3 here is CASRREVNTEAFF. For the CDR3, the DNA is TGTGCCAGCAGGAGGGAAGTGAACACTGAAGCTTTCTTT. The chain combines TRBV7-3 with TRBJ1-1, with D hard to call. The CDR3 has 13 amino acids. CDR1 is SGHTA and CDR2 is FQGTGA in the germline V gene. V lost 6 bases, J lost 0 bases, and 8 bases lay in between.

The chain combines TRBV19 with TRBJ2-7; TRBD1 matches at 8 bases. In germline, CDR1 is LNHDA, CDR2 SQIVND (reference sequence). J gave up 6 bases and V 1 base, and 8 bases lay outside the gene matches. The CDR3 runs to 15 residues. CDR3 protein: CASSIARETGVEQYF. The CDR3 nucleotides read TGTGCCAGTAGTATAGCCAGGGAGACAGGGGTCGAGCAGTACTTC.

This clone was observed a few times. This chain connects TRBV29-1 to TRBJ2-3, with D perhaps TRBD2 (7 bases). CDR1 is SQVTM, CDR2 ANQGSEA, per germline. Trimming cost V 6 bases and J 2 bases, with 18 bases left between them. The CDR3 totals 15 residues. The CDR3 coding sequence is TGCAGCGTGGCCCCGGCGGGGGCGACCACAGATACGCAGTATTTT. It is translated as CSVAPAGATTDTQYF.

This clone was counted a few times. The chain couples TRBV7-2 to TRBJ2-7; possibly TRBD1 for D (5 bases). V dropped 5 bases and J dropped 0 bases, with 8 bases sitting between them. The CDR3 extends over 13 amino acids. Germline CDR1 and CDR2: SGHTA and FQGNSA. Written as DNA, the CDR3 is TGTGCCAGCAGCGCGACAGCCTCCTACGAGCAGTACTTC. Translation gives CASSATASYEQYF.

The J gene is TRBJ1-2, the V gene TRBV25-1, with D unresolved. With 2 bases removed from V and 6 bases from J, the gap between germline ends came to 13 bases. CDR3 length: 14 amino acids. The germline gives CDR1 MGHDK, CDR2 SYGVNS. CDR3 sequence (DNA): TGTGCCAGCAGTGAAGATGTGGCGGGAAATGGCTACACCTTC. Translated: CASSEDVAGNGYTF.

The chain is built from TRBV5-1 and TRBJ2-1, with 8 bases fitting TRBD2. This CDR3 has 16 residues. CDR1 SGHRS and CDR2 YFSETQ come from the germline V gene. J was trimmed by 0 bases and V by 4 bases; bases with no gene match: 6. DNA for the CDR3: TGCGCCAGCAGCCTAACCGGGACTAGCTCCTACAATGAGCAGTTCTTC. Protein product: CASSLTGTSSYNEQFF.

This clone was counted a single time. CDR3 region: CASSLLGLAGAEQYF. The CDR3 nucleotides read TGTGCCAGCAGCCTGCTCGGACTAGCGGGAGCGGAGCAGTATTTT. The chain carries TRBV7-2 and TRBJ2-3; 13 bases fit TRBD2. The trim removed 5 bases at V and 11 bases at J, leaving 10 bases unmatched. The CDR3 runs 15 residues. The germline CDR1 and CDR2 sequences are SGHTA and FQGNSA.

The CDR3 loop reads CASGGRAETQYF. The CDR3, as DNA: TGTGCCAGCGGGGGCAGGGCTGAGACCCAGTACTTC. The chain recombines TRBV6-5 with TRBJ2-5, with a tentative D call TRBD1 (6 bases). Trimming removed 8 bases from V and 5 bases from J, with 12 bases in between. Per the germline V gene, CDR1 is MNHEY and CDR2 is SVGAGI. This CDR3 spans 12 amino acids.

The rearrangement uses TRBV5-4 and TRBJ1-2; the match to TRBD1 covers 9 bases. Losses at the gene ends were 0 bases for V and 2 bases for J; bases not matched to a gene: 5. The CDR3 loop spans 16 amino acids. Germline V gene lookup returns CDR1 SGHNT and CDR2 YYREEE (reference sequence). CDR3 region: CASSLVGGTGNYGYTF. The CDR3 DNA reads as TGTGCCAGCAGCTTGGTAGGCGGGACAGGGAACTATGGCTACACCTTC.

The gene calls are TRBV7-2 and TRBJ1-4, with a weak D call TRBD1 (6 bases). There are 14 residues in the CDR3. V shed 5 bases and J shed 3 bases, with 10 bases lying between them. CDR1 and CDR2 from the germline V gene are SGHTA and FQGNSA. CDR3 coding DNA: TGTGCCAGCAGCCCACAGGGTGCTAATGAAAAACTGTTTTTT. Encoded protein: CASSPQGANEKLFF.

This chain joins TRBV18 and TRBJ1-2, with unresolved D. This CDR3 spans 13 amino acids. The germline V gene has CDR1 KGHSH and CDR2 LQKENI. Trimming took off 2 bases at V and 8 bases at J, with 12 bases between the two ends. In DNA, the CDR3 is TGTGCCAGCTCACCATACAGCCGGGAGGGCTACACCTTC. This sequence encodes CASSPYSREGYTF. Supplemented by reference TRBV18 and TRBJ1-2, the full variable domain reads NAGVMQNPRHLVRRRGQEARLRCSPMKGHSHVYWYRQLPEEGLKFMVYLQKENIIDESGMPKERFSAEFPKEGPSILRIQQVVRGDSAAYFCASSPYSREGYTFGSGTRLTVV.

The chain couples TRBV7-6 to TRBJ2-5, with 9 positions matching TRBD2. The CDR3 contains 17 residues. J lost 1 base, V lost 2 bases, and 8 bases had no gene match. The germline V gene encodes CDR1 SGHVS and CDR2 FNYEAQ. The CDR3 DNA reads as TGTGCCAGCAGCTTAACGTCGGGACTAGCCTTCCAAGAGACCCAGTACTTC. Encoded protein: CASSLTSGLAFQETQYF.

The chain joins TRBV19 to TRBJ2-2; 14 nucleotides agree with TRBD2. The CDR3 loop spans 15 amino acids. The germline gives CDR1 LNHDA, CDR2 SQIVND (reference sequence). The V gene end was trimmed by 6 bases and the J gene end by 7 bases; junction bases not matched to a gene: 4. The CDR3 is CASRGTSGGGGELFF. CDR3 coding DNA: TGTGCCAGTAGGGGGACTAGCGGGGGCGGCGGGGAGCTGTTTTTT.

The rearrangement links TRBV30 to TRBJ2-3, with TRBD2 matching over 9 bases. CDR1 and CDR2 from the germline V gene are GTSNPN and SVGIG (reference sequence). The V and J ends lost 3 bases and 5 bases, in that order; junction bases with no gene match: 18. CDR3 length equals 18 residues. This CDR3 reads CAWSQGGDSGSRVDTQYF. CDR3 DNA: TGTGCCTGGAGCCAGGGGGGGGATAGCGGGAGCAGGGTAGATACGCAGTATTTT. Looking up the rest from reference TRBV30 and TRBJ2-3 gives the full variable domain: SQTIHQWPATLVQPVGSPLSLECTVEGTSNPNLYWYRQAAGRGLQLLFYSVGIGQISSEVPQNLSASRPQDRQFILSSKKLLLSDSGFYLCAWSQGGDSGSRVDTQYFGPGTRLTVL.

This clone is a singleton in its sample. The chain uses TRBV5-4 and TRBJ2-2; 9 nucleotides match TRBD2. Per the germline V gene, CDR1 is SGHNT and CDR2 is YYREEE (reference sequence). J gave up 4 bases and V 4 bases, and 8 bases lay outside the gene matches. The length of the CDR3 is 16 residues. DNA for the CDR3: TGTGCCAGCAGCCCCCGTGGAGCGGGAGGCACCGGGGAGCTGTTTTTT. Protein sequence: CASSPRGAGGTGELFF. Full variable domain (remainder filled in from reference TRBV5-4 and TRBJ2-2): ETGVTQSPTHLIKTRGQQVTLRCSSQSGHNTVSWYQQALGQGPQFIFQYYREEENGRGNFPPRFSGLQFPNYSSELNVNALELDDSALYLCASSPRGAGGTGELFFGEGSRLTVL.

The chain joins TRBV4-3 to TRBJ2-7; D gene ambiguous. This CDR3 is built from 16 residues. V was clipped by 4 bases and J by 3 bases, with 19 bases between them. The germline V gene encodes CDR1 LGHNA and CDR2 YSLEER. Here the CDR3 DNA reads TGCGCCAGCAGCCCCCAAACGGGTGGCCTTGACTACGAGCAGTACTTC. This encodes CASSPQTGGLDYEQYF.